The entry that follows covers one T cell receptor beta chain sequence. Its antigen is unidentified. This sample stems from a study of beta chain features in type 1 diabetes. Study-wide findings and caveats: Reads derived from cDNA could over-represent cells showing high TCR expression.

Expressed TCRB transcripts were sequenced after all isolated RNA was converted to cDNA. TCRdb's copy holds only in-frame clones and misses some; the assay was immunoSEQ multiplex PCR. This table holds hundreds of thousands of clones, roughly 14% found once. This CDR3 is built from 15 residues. CDR1 MNHEY and CDR2 SVGAGI come from the germline V gene. The V end was cut by 8 bases, the J end by 6 bases, with 20 bases between. The rearrangement joins TRBV6-5 to TRBJ2-1, with unresolved D. Sequenced input: naive CD4+ T cells from blood. This TCR derives from a man aged 30 to 45 in good health. CDR3 in DNA: TGTGCCAGCGGGCGAATGGGATTTGGGCTCAATGAGCAGTTCTTC. This codes for CASGRMGFGLNEQFF.